The 32 T cell receptor beta chains reported below all come from one sample, sequenced in a study of CD8 T cells in Susac syndrome. It was with random hexamers that about 0.45 to 1 ug RNA was reverse transcribed. In TCRdb, the immunoSEQ multiplex PCR reads were re-called with MiXCR into one record per CDR3 protein. Among some 120,000 distinct CDR3 sequences, 90% to 95% were seen once, and the ten largest hold roughly 0.11%. The specimen was CD4+ T cells from PBMCs. Receptors were obtained from a human donor in good health.

The chain couples TRBV30 to TRBJ2-6; D is perhaps TRBD1 or TRBD2 (5 bases each). The CDR3 totals 17 residues. Trimming cost V 2 bases and J 0 bases, with 14 bases left between them. The germline V gene encodes CDR1 GTSNPN and CDR2 SVGIG (reference sequence). The CDR3 region is CAWSPGTLSSGANVLTF. The CDR3 DNA sequence: TGTGCCTGGAGTCCGGGGACCCTGAGCTCTGGGGCCAACGTCCTGACTTTC.

This chain connects TRBV30 to TRBJ2-1, with TRBD2 matching over 13 bases. Germline loops: CDR1 GTSNPN, CDR2 SVGIG (reference sequence). V shed 0 bases and J 6 bases; nucleotides not matched to a gene: 2. This CDR3 has 15 residues. CDR3 DNA sequence: TGTGCCTGGAGTGTGGGACTAGCGGGGATCAATGAGCAGTTCTTC. Translating it yields CAWSVGLAGINEQFF. The variable domain in full, with the rest retrieved from reference TRBV30 and TRBJ2-1, is SQTIHQWPATLVQPVGSPLSLECTVEGTSNPNLYWYRQAAGRGLQLLFYSVGIGQISSEVPQNLSASRPQDRQFILSSKKLLLSDSGFYLCAWSVGLAGINEQFFGPGTRLTVL.

The V call is TRBV5-1, the J call TRBJ2-5; tentative D call: TRBD2 (7 bases). With 8 bases removed from V and 1 base from J, the gap between germline ends came to 15 bases. The germline CDR1 and CDR2 sequences are SGHRS and YFSETQ. The CDR3 has 14 residues. DNA for the CDR3: TGCGCCAGTCAAGGGGGAGGGTTCCAAGAGACCCAGTACTTC. The encoded protein is CASQGGGFQETQYF.

The J gene is TRBJ2-3, the V gene TRBV5-1; no reliable D call. V gave up 0 bases and J gave up 2 bases, with 10 bases separating them. Per the germline V gene, CDR1 is SGHRS and CDR2 is YFSETQ. The CDR3 contains 15 residues. CDR3 loop: CASSLATPITDTQYF. CDR3 DNA sequence: TGCGCCAGCAGCTTGGCCACACCGATCACAGATACGCAGTATTTT.

V and J are TRBV6-6 and TRBJ2-7; D not certain. Germline assignment: CDR1 MNHNY and CDR2 SVGAGI (reference sequence). V was pared by 10 bases and J by 8 bases, with 15 bases between. The CDR3 runs 11 residues. CDR3 protein: CATYFEPKQYF. CDR3 bases: TGTGCCACCTACTTCGAACCTAAGCAGTACTTC.

The gene calls are TRBV7-2 and TRBJ2-5; 10 bases are shared with TRBD2. The CDR3 is made up of 16 amino acids. Germline V lookup: CDR1 SGHTA, CDR2 FQGNSA. V was pared by 4 bases and J by 0 bases, with 5 bases of the junction left unmatched. The chain's CDR3 is CASSWGLAWYQETQYF. CDR3 DNA sequence: TGTGCCAGCAGCTGGGGACTAGCGTGGTACCAAGAGACCCAGTACTTC.

The J gene is TRBJ2-6, the V gene TRBV18; D is unclear. CDR1 and CDR2 from the germline V gene are KGHSH and LQKENI. There are 15 residues in the CDR3. The ends were cut back, 6 bases at V and 0 bases at J, with 9 bases in the middle. CDR3 nucleotides: TGTGCCAGCTCTCTGCGGCACTCTGGGGCCAACGTCCTGACTTTC. This codes for CASSLRHSGANVLTF. Drawing the rest from reference TRBV18 and TRBJ2-6, the complete variable domain is NAGVMQNPRHLVRRRGQEARLRCSPMKGHSHVYWYRQLPEEGLKFMVYLQKENIIDESGMPKERFSAEFPKEGPSILRIQQVVRGDSAAYFCASSLRHSGANVLTFGAGSRLTVL.

This chain joins TRBV24-1 and TRBJ2-1; TRBD2 matches at 7 bases. V shed 3 bases, J shed 9 bases, and the junction held 7 bases outside the gene matches. CDR1 and CDR2 (germline): KGHDR, SFDVKD. This CDR3 spans 14 amino acids. Here the CDR3 reads CATSDGAGKGEQFF. CDR3 bases: TGTGCCACCAGTGATGGAGCGGGAAAGGGTGAGCAGTTCTTC.

V usage is TRBV7-2 and J usage is TRBJ2-7, with D hard to call. In germline, CDR1 is SGHTA, CDR2 FQGNSA. Trimming took off 5 bases at V and 7 bases at J, with 18 bases between the two ends. The CDR3 contains 14 residues. For the CDR3, the DNA is TGTGCCAGCAGCCCCCTGGAGATAGCTTGGGAGCAGTACTTC. Encoded protein: CASSPLEIAWEQYF.

The chain employs TRBV6-2 or TRBV6-3 and TRBJ2-2; D is unresolved. V was trimmed by 2 bases and J by 13 bases, leaving 8 bases between them. This CDR3 has 11 residues. CDR1 and CDR2 from the germline V gene are MNHEY and SVGEGT. The CDR3 coding sequence is TGTGCCAGCAGTTACAAAGGCGGGCTGTTTTTT. This gives the protein CASSYKGGLFF.

The rearrangement uses TRBV12-3 or TRBV12-4 and TRBJ2-2; D gene uncertain. CDR3 length: 15 amino acids. The V end lost 5 bases, the J end lost 3 bases, and 13 bases lay between the germline ends. The CDR3 protein is CASSPRAGHTGELFF. The CDR3, as DNA: TGTGCCAGCAGTCCCCGGGCAGGCCACACCGGGGAGCTGTTTTTT.

This CDR3 is CASSPSYMNTEAFF. The CDR3 coding sequence is TGTGCCAGCAGCCCGAGCTACATGAACACTGAAGCTTTCTTT. The V and J genes are TRBV28 and TRBJ1-1; D unresolved. V lost 6 bases and J 0 bases, leaving 11 bases between the germline ends. CDR1 and CDR2 (germline): MDHEN, SYDVKM. The CDR3 contains 14 residues.

This rearrangement joins TRBV3-1 to TRBJ2-4, with D perhaps matching TRBD2 (5 bases). The CDR3 consists of 12 residues. Germline V CDR1 and CDR2: LGHDT, YNNKEL (reference sequence). The V and J ends lost 2 bases and 8 bases respectively, with 7 bases between them. Here the CDR3 DNA reads TGTGCCAGCAGCCAATGGGGAGACATTCAGTACTTC. This codes for CASSQWGDIQYF. The variable domain in full, completed from reference TRBV3-1 and TRBJ2-4, reads DTAVSQTPKYLVTQMGNDKSIKCEQNLGHDTMYWYKQDSKKFLKIMFSYNNKELIINETVPNRFSPKSPDKAHLNLHINSLELGDSAVYFCASSQWGDIQYFGAGTRLSVL.

V gene TRBV29-1 combines with J gene TRBJ2-7, with D possibly TRBD1 on 6 matching bases. The CDR3 contains 12 residues. V was shortened by 7 bases and J by 3 bases, with 13 bases between the two germline ends. Germline CDR1 reads SQVTM; CDR2 reads ANQGSEA. CDR3 DNA sequence: TGCAGCGCTGGTACAGGGCGCTACGAGCAGTACTTC. Its translation is CSAGTGRYEQYF.

The chain uses TRBV7-2 and TRBJ2-3, with 10 nucleotides matching TRBD2. Germline V gives CDR1 SGHTA, CDR2 FQGNSA. This CDR3 has 15 residues. Trimming cost V 4 bases and J 3 bases; bases outside gene matches: 4. The CDR3 sequence: CASSYGLAVTDTQYF. The DNA for the CDR3 is TGTGCCAGCAGCTATGGACTAGCGGTTACAGATACGCAGTATTTT.

This clonotype has a single count. The rearrangement joins TRBV2 to TRBJ2-6; D assignment may be TRBD1 or TRBD2 (5 bases each). The CDR3 covers 14 residues. Per the germline V gene, CDR1 is SNHLY and CDR2 is FYNNEI. V gave up 10 bases and J gave up 2 bases, with 12 bases separating them. CDR3 sequence (DNA): TGTGCCACCCTGGGGGAAACTGGGGCCAACGTCCTGACTTTC. Protein sequence: CATLGETGANVLTF.

The V call is TRBV7-2, the J call TRBJ2-1; TRBD2 matches at 9 bases. Trimming cost V 1 base and J 7 bases; bases outside gene matches: 8. The CDR3 spans 16 residues. The germline gives CDR1 SGHTA, CDR2 FQGNSA. The CDR3 is CASSLEASGTFNEQFF. DNA of the CDR3: TGTGCCAGCAGCTTAGAGGCTAGCGGGACCTTTAATGAGCAGTTCTTC.

The chain uses TRBV7-9 and TRBJ2-2; tentatively, D is TRBD2 (6 bases). V lost 3 bases, J lost 8 bases, and 16 bases lay in between. The CDR3 has 15 residues. CDR1 is SEHNR and CDR2 is FQNEAQ in the germline V gene (reference sequence). For the CDR3, the DNA is TGTGCCAGCAGCTTGAGGACTACCGGGGCGGGGGAGCTGTTTTTT. This sequence encodes CASSLRTTGAGELFF. Together with reference TRBV7-9 and TRBJ2-2, the CDR3 gives the full variable domain: DTGVSQNPRHKITKRGQNVTFRCDPISEHNRLYWYRQTLGQGPEFLTYFQNEAQLEKSRLLSDRFSAERPKGSFSTLEIQRTEQGDSAMYLCASSLRTTGAGELFFGEGSRLTVL.

This clonotype was found once. The rearrangement joins TRBV20-1 to TRBJ2-7; D is unresolved. The CDR3 totals 12 residues. V lost 0 bases to trimming and J lost 6 bases, with 9 bases between them. Germline V gene data show CDR1 as DFQATT and CDR2 as SNEGSKA (reference sequence). The CDR3 region is CSARDNAAEQYF. The CDR3 coding sequence is TGCAGTGCTAGAGATAATGCTGCCGAGCAGTACTTC.

V is TRBV12-3 or TRBV12-4 and J is TRBJ2-7, with 13 bases lining up with TRBD2. CDR3 length: 16 residues. V lost 6 bases and J lost 4; bases outside the gene matches: 9. The CDR3 loop is CASSSPGTSGIYEQYF. The CDR3 DNA is TGTGCCAGCAGCTCCCCCGGGACTAGCGGGATATACGAGCAGTACTTC.

The rearrangement links TRBV28 to TRBJ2-1, with 8 bases lining up with TRBD2. V shed 7 bases, J shed 0 bases, and the junction held 8 bases outside the gene matches. The CDR3 contains 16 residues. Germline V gene lookup returns CDR1 MDHEN and CDR2 SYDVKM. CDR3 nucleotide sequence: TGTGCCAGCACCAATAGCGGGACCAGCTCCTACAATGAGCAGTTCTTC. It yields the protein CASTNSGTSSYNEQFF.

This clonotype was recorded a few times. The V call is TRBV27, the J call TRBJ2-1, with 11 bases matching TRBD2. Germline values: CDR1 MNHEY, CDR2 SMNVEV (reference sequence). The CDR3 extends over 15 amino acids. Trimming at V came to 3 bases and at J to 2 bases, leaving 0 bases not matched to a gene. The CDR3 protein is CASSLGLAAYNEQFF. The CDR3 nucleotides read TGTGCCAGCAGTTTGGGACTAGCGGCCTACAATGAGCAGTTCTTC.

The genes are TRBV19 and TRBJ1-2; TRBD1 agrees at 7 bases. This CDR3 has 12 residues. V lost 4 bases, J lost 8 bases, and 4 bases stayed unmatched. The V gene's germline CDR1 is LNHDA and CDR2 SQIVND (reference sequence). The CDR3 DNA follows: TGTGCCAGTAGTACGGGACAGTACGGCTACACCTTC. Protein sequence: CASSTGQYGYTF.

This rearrangement joins TRBV28 to TRBJ1-2; 7 bases map to TRBD1. This CDR3 contains 14 residues. After removal of 6 bases from V and 1 base from J, the junction contained 5 bases not matched to a gene. Germline CDR1 MDHEN, CDR2 SYDVKM. For the CDR3, the DNA is TGTGCCAGCAGCTTCGGGACAGTTAACTATGGCTACACCTTC. Its protein product is CASSFGTVNYGYTF.

In this sample, this clonotype turned up once. The chain has TRBV3-1 and TRBJ2-7; D unclear. Trimming left V 1 base short and J 3 bases short, with 7 bases between. The CDR3 contains 13 residues. Germline V CDR1 and CDR2: LGHDT, YNNKEL (reference sequence). The CDR3 loop is CASSQVSFYEQYF. The CDR3 region has the DNA TGTGCCAGCAGCCAAGTATCGTTCTACGAGCAGTACTTC.

The V gene is TRBV28, the J gene TRBJ1-1; no firm D call. The CDR3 totals 14 residues. Trimming shortened V by 2 bases and J by 0 bases, and 7 bases separated the two germline ends. Germline values: CDR1 MDHEN, CDR2 SYDVKM. The CDR3 loop reads CASSLGDVNTEAFF. CDR3 coding DNA: TGTGCCAGCAGTTTAGGAGACGTGAACACTGAAGCTTTCTTT.

The CDR3 DNA is TGCGCCAGCAGCCAAGTTCCTTACCCCGGGACAGGGGGCGGAGAGACCCAGTACTTC. Protein: CASSQVPYPGTGGGETQYF. The V call is TRBV4-1, the J call TRBJ2-5, with 12 positions matching TRBD1. The CDR3 totals 19 residues. Germline-derived CDR1 and CDR2 are MGHRA and YSYEKL. The J segment lost 4 bases and the V segment lost 1 base, leaving 13 bases of the junction unmatched.

The chain links TRBV2 to TRBJ2-7; D is unresolved. The germline V gene encodes CDR1 SNHLY and CDR2 FYNNEI. V lost 7 bases and J lost 0, with 16 bases in between. The length of the CDR3 is 15 residues. CDR3 nucleotides: TGTGCCAGCACTGACCTAGGCCCCCTCTCCTACGAGCAGTACTTC. Encoded protein: CASTDLGPLSYEQYF.

V and J are TRBV5-4 and TRBJ2-5; D may be TRBD2 (7 bases). The CDR3 is made up of 14 amino acids. Trimming took off 1 base at V and 4 bases at J, with 11 bases between the two ends. In germline, CDR1 is SGHNT, CDR2 YYREEE (reference sequence). The CDR3 reads CASSLKGGVETQYF. DNA of the CDR3: TGTGCCAGCAGCTTGAAGGGGGGGGTAGAGACCCAGTACTTC.

This sequence joins TRBV29-1 and TRBJ1-2; D unclear. This CDR3 has 11 amino acids. The germline gives CDR1 SQVTM, CDR2 ANQGSEA. V lost 4 bases, J lost 7 bases, and 10 bases lay in between. The CDR3: CSVVVDIGYTF. CDR3 nucleotides: TGCAGCGTTGTAGTAGACATTGGCTACACCTTC.

The genes are TRBV5-1 and TRBJ1-5; D gene uncertain. Germline V gene sequence: CDR1 SGHRS, CDR2 YFSETQ. V was clipped by 0 bases and J by 1 base, with 5 bases between them. This CDR3 has 14 residues. CDR3 DNA: TGCGCCAGCAGCTTGGGAACAAGCAATCAGCCCCAGCATTTT. Translated: CASSLGTSNQPQHF.

J is TRBJ2-5 and V is TRBV29-1; TRBD1 matches 10 bases. CDR1 is SQVTM and CDR2 is ANQGSEA in the germline V gene. The ends lost 4 bases at V and 5 bases at J; junction bases unmatched: 10. The CDR3 totals 15 residues. CDR3 region: CSVVDGTGAPETQYF. The DNA of the CDR3 is TGCAGCGTTGTTGATGGGACAGGGGCCCCGGAGACCCAGTACTTC.